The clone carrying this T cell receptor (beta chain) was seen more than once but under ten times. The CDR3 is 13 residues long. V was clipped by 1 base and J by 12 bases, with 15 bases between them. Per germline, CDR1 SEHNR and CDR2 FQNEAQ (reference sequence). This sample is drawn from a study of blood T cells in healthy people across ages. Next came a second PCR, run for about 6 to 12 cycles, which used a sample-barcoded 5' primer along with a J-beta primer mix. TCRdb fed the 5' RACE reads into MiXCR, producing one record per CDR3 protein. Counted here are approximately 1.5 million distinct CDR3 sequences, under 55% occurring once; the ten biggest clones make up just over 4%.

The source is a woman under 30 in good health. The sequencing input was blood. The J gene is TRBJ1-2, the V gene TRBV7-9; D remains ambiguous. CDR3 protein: CASSLVRDKVDTF. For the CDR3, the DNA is TGTGCCAGCAGCTTAGTGAGAGATAAAGTAGACACCTTC.